This T cell receptor beta chain was found in a study of blood T cell repertoires in COVID-19. Study at large: Specimens from acute and convalescent COVID-19 originated in the United States, Italy and Spain. PBMCs, B-cell-depleted T cells, or T cells provided the cDNA or gDNA that made up the material.

The germline gives CDR1 PRHDT, CDR2 FYEKMQ (reference sequence). V lost 6 bases, J lost 3 bases, and 14 bases stayed unmatched. The CDR3 has 18 residues. Using immunoSEQ multiplex PCR, the repertoire was profiled, and TCRdb retains in-frame clones only, with some absent. The sample lists about 280,000 clones; around 90% were seen once. Participants were aged about 18 to 100 years from around 24 US areas. Cohort assignment relied on participant-reported clinical history. This clonotype was obtained from a woman younger than 35 with acute COVID-19. The sequencing sample was made of PBMCs or T cells enriched from blood (not recorded which). The gene calls are TRBV13 and TRBJ2-2, with 9 bases lining up with TRBD2. The CDR3 loop reads CASSWEMREGPDTGELFF. CDR3 bases: TGTGCCAGCAGTTGGGAAATGCGGGAGGGCCCGGACACCGGGGAGCTGTTTTTT.